Listed below are T cell receptor beta chains from one sample, sequenced in a study of T-cell memory formation after mild COVID-19. TCRdb fed the 5' RACE reads into MiXCR, producing one record per CDR3 protein. This sample has approximately 340,000 distinct CDR3 sequences, with 10% to 15% found just once. Sequencing was performed on PBMCs or a T cell subset sorted from them (not recorded which). All receptors come from a young man who had mild COVID-19 (a few samples of this study predate the infection). Cell type and time point are not known. Both conserved end residues are part of each CDR3. Fields, in order: CDR3 protein, clone size, V gene. Size tells how often a clone was seen (once, few, many) or the class of an expanded clone, and some rows leave it out.

CDR3 protein: CASGGASNSPLHF; clone size: few; V gene: TRBV3-1
CDR3 protein: CASGKRHRGGFYNEQFF; clone size: .; V gene: TRBV19
CDR3 protein: CASSQSINSGNTIYF; clone size: few; V gene: TRBV6-5
CDR3 protein: CSAVRQGKYNEQFF; clone size: .; V gene: TRBV29-1
CDR3 protein: CASVLSTVVRGGYTF; clone size: many; V gene: TRBV25-1
CDR3 protein: CASRGMGLQGTQYF; clone size: .; V gene: TRBV12-3/TRBV12-4
CDR3 protein: CASSQARDSNYGYTF; clone size: .; V gene: TRBV4-2
CDR3 protein: CSANDSPDSPLHF; clone size: .; V gene: TRBV20-1
CDR3 protein: CASSLIPGLKNIQYF; clone size: few; V gene: TRBV12-3/TRBV12-4
CDR3 protein: CASSKGAGGHGNIQYF; clone size: few; V gene: TRBV21-1
CDR3 protein: CASSSLAGGTQETQYF; clone size: .; V gene: TRBV5-1
CDR3 protein: CSAKRGQYNQPQHF; clone size: many; V gene: TRBV20-1
CDR3 protein: CASSLPGQLTYGYTF; clone size: medium-sized; V gene: TRBV5-6
CDR3 protein: CASSLMAGENQPQHF; clone size: few; V gene: TRBV12-3/TRBV12-4
CDR3 protein: CATSRQGAKETQYF; clone size: few; V gene: TRBV10-3
CDR3 protein: CASSLPDREDTDTQYF; clone size: few; V gene: TRBV5-1
CDR3 protein: CASSFHSIPYGYTF; clone size: few; V gene: TRBV27
CDR3 protein: CASSFQPGQGGPQHF; clone size: .; V gene: TRBV5-5
CDR3 protein: CASSGGPRQPQHF; clone size: .; V gene: TRBV6-6
CDR3 protein: CASSLTASQETQYF; clone size: .; V gene: TRBV5-4
CDR3 protein: CASSRQGVEGYTF; clone size: many; V gene: TRBV12-3/TRBV12-4
CDR3 protein: CASSLLAGFTDTQYF; clone size: few; V gene: TRBV19
CDR3 protein: CASSAHDEQFF; clone size: .; V gene: TRBV7-7
CDR3 protein: CASSLGFDPGYTF; clone size: .; V gene: TRBV12-3/TRBV12-4
CDR3 protein: CASSLRRGVGGYTF; clone size: few; V gene: TRBV4-3
CDR3 protein: CASSYRQGETDTQYF; clone size: few; V gene: TRBV5-1
CDR3 protein: CSAFSGTGTNSPLHF; clone size: few; V gene: TRBV20-1
CDR3 protein: CASSLFGLHYGYTF; clone size: few; V gene: TRBV7-2
CDR3 protein: CASSPQGQGQAFF; clone size: .; V gene: TRBV7-9
CDR3 protein: CASSQDRVSYEQYF; clone size: few; V gene: TRBV6-5
CDR3 protein: CASSQGLWTSGPGETQYF; clone size: few; V gene: TRBV3-1
CDR3 protein: CASSQDLAIGYTF; clone size: few; V gene: TRBV3-1
CDR3 protein: CASSPTTSGWGDTQYF; clone size: .; V gene: TRBV12-3/TRBV12-4
CDR3 protein: CASSPGQGFSDTQYF; clone size: few; V gene: TRBV7-2
CDR3 protein: CASSTYRGVEQFF; clone size: .; V gene: TRBV11-2
CDR3 protein: CATSDFTGGRNEQFF; clone size: few; V gene: TRBV24-1
CDR3 protein: CASSNPTKGDEKLFF; clone size: .; V gene: TRBV4-2